One and the same sample provided the 30 T cell receptor beta chains below, sequenced in a study of T cells of healthy individuals. Via MiXCR, TCRdb re-called the 5' RACE reads, giving one row per CDR3 protein. The sample yields over 95,000 distinct CDR3 sequences, roughly 15% seen once. These receptors were obtained from a human donor in good health.

This sequence joins TRBV4-2 and TRBJ2-7, with D perhaps TRBD1 or TRBD2 (5 bases each). This CDR3 contains 15 residues. CDR1 and CDR2 from the germline V gene are LGHNA and YNFKEQ. V was trimmed by 5 bases and J by 3 bases, leaving 17 bases between them. CDR3 DNA: TGTGCCAGCAGCACGGGATGGCAGGGCGACTACGAGCAGTACTTC. It translates to CASSTGWQGDYEQYF.

The CDR3 sequence is CASSRTGENSPLHF. DNA for the CDR3: TGTGCCAGCAGTCGGACAGGAGAAAATTCACCCCTCCACTTT. V usage is TRBV6-5 and J usage is TRBJ1-6; 7 bases map to TRBD1. Germline V CDR1 and CDR2: MNHEY, SVGAGI. The J segment lost 7 bases and the V segment lost 5 bases, leaving 5 bases of the junction unmatched. This CDR3 region has 14 residues.

This clonotype has a count of ten or more. The CDR3 nucleotides are TGCAGTGCTAGGCCGACAGGGGAGGGTAATTCACCCCTCCACTTT. Translation: CSARPTGEGNSPLHF. The chain joins TRBV20-1 to TRBJ1-6, with TRBD1 matching 8 bases. The CDR3 has 15 residues. Germline lookup yields CDR1 DFQATT and CDR2 SNEGSKA (reference sequence). V trimming: 3 bases; J trimming: 6 bases; junction bases outside the gene matches: 7.

The chain combines TRBV7-2 with TRBJ2-7; D gene ambiguous. V lost 4 bases to trimming and J lost 4 bases, with 8 bases between them. CDR1 is SGHTA, CDR2 FQGNSA, per germline. The length of the CDR3 is 12 residues. The CDR3 is CASSSYPYEQYF. CDR3 DNA sequence: TGTGCCAGCAGCTCATACCCGTACGAGCAGTACTTC.

This clonotype showed up many times. V gene TRBV4-3 combines with J gene TRBJ1-4; no firm D call. Germline CDR1 is LGHNA and CDR2 is YSLEER. V was clipped by 0 bases and J by 8 bases, with 7 bases between them. The CDR3 consists of 13 residues. The CDR3 bases are TGCGCCAGCAGCCAAGATTTCGGAGAAAAACTGTTTTTT. As protein: CASSQDFGEKLFF.

This clonotype came up a few times. The chain combines TRBV3-1 with TRBJ1-5; TRBD1 matches at 7 bases. The length of the CDR3 is 16 residues. J gave up 4 bases and V 5 bases, and 11 bases lay outside the gene matches. The germline gives CDR1 LGHDT, CDR2 YNNKEL (reference sequence). CDR3 DNA sequence: TGTGCCAGCAGCGCCTCAACAGGGGCCCTAAATCAGCCCCAGCATTTT. The encoded protein is CASSASTGALNQPQHF.

V is TRBV20-1 and J is TRBJ1-5, with D perhaps TRBD1 (6 bases). The V end lost 8 bases, the J end lost 3 bases, and 14 bases lay between the germline ends. There are 13 residues in the CDR3. Germline V gene lookup returns CDR1 DFQATT and CDR2 SNEGSKA (reference sequence). This CDR3 is CSIKGGPNQPQHF. The CDR3 DNA reads as TGCAGTATAAAAGGGGGTCCCAATCAGCCCCAGCATTTT.

This clonotype was recorded only once. This chain joins TRBV11-2 and TRBJ1-3; 10 bases match TRBD1. Germline-derived CDR1 and CDR2 are SGHAT and FQNNGV. The V segment lost 0 bases and the J segment 2 bases; nucleotides outside the gene matches: 7. The CDR3 has 18 amino acids. This CDR3 is CASSLERDRGSPGNTIYF. The CDR3 DNA is TGTGCCAGCAGCTTAGAAAGGGACAGGGGATCCCCTGGAAACACCATATATTTT.

This clonotype was picked up many times. The CDR3 region has the DNA TGTGCCAGCAGTTTCCTTCCGGTGGGGGGCTACGAGCAGTACTTC. Translating it yields CASSFLPVGGYEQYF. The V call is TRBV27, the J call TRBJ2-7; weak D call: TRBD2 (6 bases). The germline V and J ends were trimmed by 3 bases and 3 bases, with 15 bases remaining between them. Germline V gene data show CDR1 as MNHEY and CDR2 as SMNVEV (reference sequence). CDR3 length: 15 amino acids.

The chain carries TRBV6-2 or TRBV6-3 and TRBJ1-5, with TRBD1 identical over 7 bases. V lost 5 bases to trimming and J lost 1 base; unmatched junction nucleotides: 5. Per the germline V gene, CDR1 is MNHEY and CDR2 is SVGEGT. This CDR3 region has 15 residues. CDR3 region: CASSRRTGSNQPQHF. The CDR3 DNA is TGTGCCAGCAGTCGACGGACAGGCAGCAATCAGCCCCAGCATTTT.

This clonotype was recorded a few times. J is TRBJ2-6 and V is TRBV7-9; D unresolved. The V gene's germline CDR1 is SEHNR and CDR2 FQNEAQ (reference sequence). V was pared by 5 bases and J by 0 bases, with 8 bases between. The CDR3 is 15 residues long. CDR3 sequence: CASSPVISGANVLTF. The CDR3 coding sequence is TGTGCCAGCAGCCCAGTGATCTCTGGGGCCAACGTCCTGACTTTC.

This clonotype turned up a few times. V usage is TRBV5-1 and J usage is TRBJ2-6; 9 bases match TRBD1. Germline V CDR1 and CDR2: SGHRS, YFSETQ. The length of the CDR3 is 19 residues. The J segment lost 2 bases and the V segment lost 4 bases, leaving 13 bases of the junction unmatched. CDR3 in amino acids: CASSVTGTGRGAGANVLTF. CDR3 in DNA: TGCGCCAGCAGCGTTACCGGGACAGGGAGAGGAGCTGGGGCCAACGTCCTGACTTTC.

The J gene is TRBJ1-1, the V gene TRBV7-2; perhaps TRBD1 as D (5 bases). The CDR3 totals 13 residues. Germline V lookup: CDR1 SGHTA, CDR2 FQGNSA. V dropped 2 bases and J dropped 5 bases, with 9 bases sitting between them. The CDR3 here is CASSLIWGTEAFF. As DNA, the CDR3 is TGTGCCAGCAGCTTAATTTGGGGGACTGAAGCTTTCTTT.

This chain joins TRBV6-4 and TRBJ2-1, with 7 positions matching TRBD1. The V and J ends lost 6 bases and 8 bases, in that order; junction bases with no gene match: 7. The germline V gene encodes CDR1 MRHNA and CDR2 SNTAGT. This CDR3 is built from 13 residues. DNA of the CDR3: TGTGCCAGCAGCGCAACAGGGGACCATGAGCAGTTCTTC. Protein: CASSATGDHEQFF.

This clonotype was detected a few times. The rearrangement uses TRBV15 and TRBJ1-5; unclear D gene. This CDR3 contains 14 residues. In germline, CDR1 is LNHNV, CDR2 YYDKDF (reference sequence). The V end lost 1 base, the J end lost 2 bases, and 6 bases lay between the germline ends. As DNA, the CDR3 is TGTGCCACCAGCAGAGCAATTGGCAATCAGCCCCAGCATTTT. Protein: CATSRAIGNQPQHF. The whole variable domain, remainder taken from reference TRBV15 and TRBJ1-5, is DAMVIQNPRYQVTQFGKPVTLSCSQTLNHNVMYWYQQKSSQAPKLLFHYYDKDFNNEADTPDNFQSRRPNTSFCFLDIRSPGLGDTAMYLCATSRAIGNQPQHFGDGTRLSIL.

This clonotype was recorded at least ten times. The V and J genes are TRBV9 and TRBJ2-5; tentative D call: TRBD1 (5 bases). Trimming removed 2 bases at V and 2 bases at J, with 13 bases between. This CDR3 region has 15 residues. Germline CDR1 SGDLS, CDR2 YYNGEE. The DNA for the CDR3 is TGTGCCAGCAGCGTCGGGCAGGGTATTCAAGAGACCCAGTACTTC. Translated, it gives CASSVGQGIQETQYF. The variable domain in full, completed from reference TRBV9 and TRBJ2-5, reads DSGVTQTPKHLITATGQRVTLRCSPRSGDLSVYWYQQSLDQGLQFLIQYYNGEERAKGNILERFSAQQFPDLHSELNLSSLELGDSALYFCASSVGQGIQETQYFGPGTRLLVL.

This chain uses TRBV5-1 with TRBJ2-7; the match to TRBD2 covers 9 bases. The CDR3 totals 15 residues. Germline values: CDR1 SGHRS, CDR2 YFSETQ. V was clipped by 3 bases and J by 5 bases; unmatched bases: 9. CDR3 nucleotide sequence: TGCGCCAGCAGCTACATAGCGGGAGCGGGAAACGAGCAGTACTTC. Protein sequence: CASSYIAGAGNEQYF.

The chain combines TRBV5-1 with TRBJ2-3; TRBD2 is a possible D gene (6 bases). V was trimmed by 4 bases and J by 5 bases, leaving 11 bases between them. The germline CDR1 and CDR2 sequences are SGHRS and YFSETQ. The CDR3 runs to 13 residues. The CDR3 nucleotides are TGCGCCAGCAGCCTGGGGACTCAAGATACGCAGTATTTT. This sequence encodes CASSLGTQDTQYF.

At least ten counts were recorded for this clonotype. The CDR3 reads CAISEGTGGFDEQYF. The CDR3 DNA reads TGTGCCATCAGTGAGGGGACAGGGGGGTTCGACGAGCAGTACTTC. The chain employs TRBV10-3 and TRBJ2-7, with TRBD1 matching 11 bases. V gave up 2 bases and J gave up 5 bases; unmatched junction bases: 5. The germline CDR1 and CDR2 sequences are ENHRY and SYGVKD. The CDR3 spans 15 residues.

J is TRBJ2-1 and V is TRBV7-9, with 7 nucleotides matching TRBD2. The CDR3 contains 13 residues. The J segment lost 8 bases and the V segment lost 5 bases, leaving 6 bases of the junction unmatched. Germline loops: CDR1 SEHNR, CDR2 FQNEAQ (reference sequence). For the CDR3, the DNA is TGTGCCAGCAGCCCCAATGCGGGGGATGAGCAGTTCTTC. Translating gives CASSPNAGDEQFF.

The gene calls are TRBV3-1 and TRBJ1-5, with a weak D call TRBD1 (6 bases). The CDR3 spans 15 residues. V was clipped by 4 bases and J by 7 bases, with 17 bases between them. The germline CDR1 and CDR2 sequences are LGHDT and YNNKEL (reference sequence). CDR3 bases: TGTGCCAGCAGCCCTGGAGGACAGCCTTGGCAGCCCCAGCATTTT. Translated, it gives CASSPGGQPWQPQHF.

This clonotype was recorded at least ten times. The chain recombines TRBV6-5 with TRBJ1-6, with D maybe TRBD1 (5 bases). CDR1 MNHEY and CDR2 SVGAGI come from the germline V gene. This CDR3 spans 15 amino acids. Trimming took off 1 base at V and 7 bases at J, with 11 bases between the two ends. In nucleotides, the CDR3 is TGTGCCAGCAGTTACTTCGGGGGAGTAAATTCACCCCTCCACTTT. It yields the protein CASSYFGGVNSPLHF.

The V and J genes are TRBV28 and TRBJ2-5; 9 positions match TRBD1. The CDR3 has 16 amino acids. Germline V gene data show CDR1 as MDHEN and CDR2 as SYDVKM. The junction had 5 bases not matched to a gene; V was cut back by 0 bases and J by 3 bases. Here the CDR3 reads CASSLWDRGSKETQYF. In DNA, the CDR3 is TGTGCCAGCAGTTTATGGGACAGGGGCTCAAAAGAGACCCAGTACTTC.

This clonotype was seen ten or more times. This chain links TRBV30 with TRBJ2-2; D is undetermined. This CDR3 is built from 14 residues. Germline V gene data show CDR1 as GTSNPN and CDR2 as SVGIG (reference sequence). Trimming stripped 0 bases from V and 3 bases from J, with 8 bases between. CDR3 region: CAWSVVRYTGELFF. CDR3 in DNA: TGTGCCTGGAGTGTGGTTAGGTACACCGGGGAGCTGTTTTTT.

This clonotype was observed a few times. The J gene is TRBJ1-2, the V gene TRBV12-5; D might be TRBD1 (5 bases). Germline V gene data show CDR1 as LGHNT and CDR2 as FRNRAP. V dropped 6 bases and J dropped 2 bases, with 13 bases sitting between them. This CDR3 is 14 amino acids long. In DNA form, the CDR3 reads TGTGCTAGTGGCCGGGACCCTAAAAACTATGGCTACACCTTC. Translation: CASGRDPKNYGYTF.

This rearrangement joins TRBV3-1 to TRBJ2-1, with TRBD2 matching over 13 bases. Unmatched junction bases numbered 3, after V lost 2 bases and J lost 5 bases. The CDR3 length is 16 residues. The germline V gene encodes CDR1 LGHDT and CDR2 YNNKEL (reference sequence). As DNA, the CDR3 is TGTGCCAGCAGCCAAACGGGACTAGCGGGGAACAATGAGCAGTTCTTC. Its protein is CASSQTGLAGNNEQFF.

The chain uses TRBV12-3 or TRBV12-4 and TRBJ2-3; D is unclear. The V end lost 4 bases, the J end lost 4 bases, and 12 bases lay between the germline ends. The CDR3 contains 14 residues. The CDR3 DNA is TGTGCCAGCAGTTCTGTACTATCCCCAGATACGCAGTATTTT. Translating it yields CASSSVLSPDTQYF.

This clonotype was found many times. V and J are TRBV29-1 and TRBJ2-5; weak D call: TRBD2 (6 bases). The ends were cut back, 2 bases at V and 0 bases at J, with 7 bases in the middle. The CDR3 has 13 residues. The V gene's germline CDR1 is SQVTM and CDR2 ANQGSEA. CDR3 sequence reads: CSVESGYQETQYF. CDR3 coding DNA: TGCAGCGTTGAAAGCGGGTACCAAGAGACCCAGTACTTC. Full variable domain (rest looked up from reference TRBV29-1 and TRBJ2-5): SAVISQKPSRDICQRGTSLTIQCQVDSQVTMMFWYRQQPGQSLTLIATANQGSEATYESGFVIDKFPISRPNLTFSTLTVSNMSPEDSSIYLCSVESGYQETQYFGPGTRLLVL.

This chain joins TRBV6-2 or TRBV6-3 and TRBJ2-6; D is perhaps TRBD1 (6 bases). The CDR3 is 15 residues long. With 6 bases removed from V and 0 bases from J, the gap between germline ends came to 9 bases. The V gene's germline CDR1 is MNHEY and CDR2 SVGEGT. CDR3 coding DNA: TGTGCCAGCAGCCAGGACAGCTCTGGGGCCAACGTCCTGACTTTC. Translated, it gives CASSQDSSGANVLTF.

This clonotype was counted a few times. The chain is built from TRBV7-2 and TRBJ2-3; TRBD1 aligns across 12 bases. This CDR3 region has 18 residues. CDR1 and CDR2 (germline): SGHTA, FQGNSA. The V gene end was trimmed by 3 bases and the J gene end by 4 bases; junction bases not matched to a gene: 11. The CDR3 sequence: CASSLGQGAIAHSDTQYF. CDR3 bases: TGTGCCAGCAGCTTGGGACAGGGGGCGATTGCCCATTCAGATACGCAGTATTTT.